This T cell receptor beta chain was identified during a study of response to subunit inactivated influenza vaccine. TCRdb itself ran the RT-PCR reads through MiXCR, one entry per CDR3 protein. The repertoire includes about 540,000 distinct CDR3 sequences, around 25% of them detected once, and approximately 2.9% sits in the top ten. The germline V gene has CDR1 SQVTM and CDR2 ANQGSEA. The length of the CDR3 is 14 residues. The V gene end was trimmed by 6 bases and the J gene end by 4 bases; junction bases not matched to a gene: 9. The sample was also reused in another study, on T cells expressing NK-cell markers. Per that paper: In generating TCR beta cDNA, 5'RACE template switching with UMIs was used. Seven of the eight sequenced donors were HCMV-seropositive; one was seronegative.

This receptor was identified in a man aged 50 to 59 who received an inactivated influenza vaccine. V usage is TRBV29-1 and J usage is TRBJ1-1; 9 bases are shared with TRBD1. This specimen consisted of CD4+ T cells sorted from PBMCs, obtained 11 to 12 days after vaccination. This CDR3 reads CSVEEQGARTEAFF. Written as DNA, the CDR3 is TGCAGCGTGGAGGAACAGGGGGCGCGCACTGAAGCTTTCTTT.